A single sample gave rise to the 16 T cell receptor beta chains below, sequenced in a study of cytomegalovirus exposure and HLA in healthy donors. PCR involved 60 Vbeta and 13 Jbeta primers. The method was immunoSEQ multiplex PCR; TCRdb's version includes in-frame clones alone and lacks a portion of them. The table lists just over 150,000 clones, roughly three quarters of them singletons, with around 6.9% in the top ten. The sequenced material came from PBMCs. All receptors derive from a man in his forties in good health and CMV-seropositive.

This clone was recorded only once. The chain has TRBV18 and TRBJ1-2, with D perhaps matching TRBD1 (5 bases). CDR3 length: 14 amino acids. Trimming left V 6 bases short and J 6 bases short, with 17 bases between. The germline CDR1 and CDR2 sequences are KGHSH and LQKENI. The CDR3 DNA reads TGTGCCAGCTCTCCAGGGCCGTGGGAGGATGGCTACACCTTC. Its translation is CASSPGPWEDGYTF.

The V and J genes are TRBV27 and TRBJ1-1; the D is unclear. The CDR3 sequence is 13 residues long. V lost 3 bases to trimming and J lost 7 bases, with 12 bases between them. Germline assignment: CDR1 MNHEY and CDR2 SMNVEV (reference sequence). The CDR3 loop reads CASSFTVGGEAFF. The CDR3 DNA follows: TGTGCCAGCAGTTTTACGGTTGGTGGTGAAGCTTTCTTT.

The chain has TRBV29-1 and TRBJ1-2; tentative D call: TRBD1 (5 bases). The CDR3 length is 15 residues. Germline V gene sequence: CDR1 SQVTM, CDR2 ANQGSEA. V dropped 0 bases and J dropped 8 bases, with 19 bases sitting between them. CDR3 coding DNA: TGCAGCGTTGAAGATCCCACCACAACAGGTGAAGGCTACACCTTC. As protein: CSVEDPTTTGEGYTF.

This chain connects TRBV27 to TRBJ1-1; D uncertain. The germline V gene encodes CDR1 MNHEY and CDR2 SMNVEV (reference sequence). This CDR3 comprises 16 residues. V was shortened by 4 bases and J by 0 bases, with 15 bases between the two germline ends. This chain's CDR3 is CASSSDGPLMNTEAFF. The CDR3 DNA sequence: TGTGCCAGCAGTTCTGATGGGCCGTTGATGAACACTGAAGCTTTCTTT.

About this clone: Relative to the germline gene, one junction end is altered; a read error may explain this. The gene calls are TRBV30 and TRBJ1-2; D possibly corresponds to TRBD1 (6 bases). The CDR3 length is 14 residues. Germline CDR1 and CDR2: GTSNPN and SVGIG (reference sequence). CDR3 coding DNA: TGTGCCTGGAGTGGGGGGCGGGGGTTGGATGGCCACACCTTC. Its protein product is CAWSGGRGLDGHTF.

The V gene is TRBV7-9, the J gene TRBJ1-5, with 7 bases aligning to TRBD1. Trimming removed 1 base from V and 1 base from J; junction bases left unmatched: 4. This CDR3 has 16 amino acids. Germline V CDR1 and CDR2: SEHNR, FQNEAQ (reference sequence). The CDR3 spells CASSLGVQGSNQPQHF. Here the CDR3 DNA reads TGTGCCAGCAGCTTAGGTGTACAGGGGAGCAATCAGCCCCAGCATTTT.

The V call is TRBV11-2, the J call TRBJ2-5; maybe TRBD1 (5 bases). TRBJ2-7 matches the DNA end more closely, so the J call is doubtful. The germline gives CDR1 SGHAT, CDR2 FQNNGV. The CDR3 extends over 15 amino acids. The CDR3 region has the DNA TGTGCCAGCAGCTCGTCAAGACAGATAGTCTACGAGCAGTACTTC. It translates to CASSSSRQIVYEQYF.

The rearrangement joins TRBV30 to TRBJ1-4, with a weak D call TRBD1 (6 bases). Germline V lookup: CDR1 GTSNPN, CDR2 SVGIG (reference sequence). Trimming stripped 1 base from V and 13 bases from J, with 13 bases between. This CDR3 region has 12 residues. This chain's CDR3 is CAWSGIRGRLFF. The CDR3 DNA sequence: TGTGCCTGGAGTGGAATCAGGGGTAGACTGTTTTTT.

A single count supports this clone. The rearrangement uses TRBV5-6 and TRBJ2-1; 7 bases match TRBD1. With V trimmed by 2 bases and J by 10 bases, 3 bases remained unmatched. This CDR3 has 12 residues. Germline V CDR1 and CDR2: SGHDT, YYEEEE. CDR3 in amino acids: CASSLRGLEQFF. The CDR3 DNA sequence: TGTGCCAGCAGCTTAAGGGGGCTAGAGCAGTTCTTC. The whole variable domain, filled in from reference TRBV5-6 and TRBJ2-1, reads DAGVTQSPTHLIKTRGQQVTLRCSPKSGHDTVSWYQQALGQGPQFIFQYYEEEERQRGNFPDRFSGHQFPNYSSELNVNALLLGDSALYLCASSLRGLEQFFGPGTRLTVL.

The V gene is TRBV5-1, the J gene TRBJ2-2; 7 bases align to TRBD2. This CDR3 spans 18 amino acids. CDR1 SGHRS and CDR2 YFSETQ come from the germline V gene. Germline trimming cut 0 bases from V and 1 base from J; bases unmatched to any gene: 9. The CDR3 bases are TGCGCCAGCAGCTTGGGTGGCGCGGGGGTCAAGAACACCGGGGAGCTGTTTTTT. Protein sequence: CASSLGGAGVKNTGELFF.

The chain recombines TRBV7-9 with TRBJ1-1; no clear D. CDR3 size: 13 residues. Germline CDR1 reads SEHNR; CDR2 reads FQNEAQ (reference sequence). Trimming pared 1 base from V and 2 bases from J, leaving 5 bases between. The CDR3 region is CASSLVVNTEAFF. The CDR3 nucleotides are TGTGCCAGCAGCTTAGTTGTAAACACTGAAGCTTTCTTT.

The chain joins TRBV7-2 to TRBJ1-2; 7 bases are a match to TRBD1. V lost 2 bases and J lost 5; bases outside the gene matches: 2. Germline loops: CDR1 SGHTA, CDR2 FQGNSA. This CDR3 spans 13 amino acids. CDR3 nucleotides: TGTGCCAGCAGCTTATTACAGGGGTATGGCTACACCTTC. Protein: CASSLLQGYGYTF.

The chain links TRBV29-1 to TRBJ2-4, with D maybe TRBD1 (5 bases). Germline-derived CDR1 and CDR2 are SQVTM and ANQGSEA. CDR3 length: 11 residues. V was trimmed by 0 bases and J by 9 bases, leaving 6 bases between them. The CDR3 nucleotides are TGCAGCGTTGAAGAAGGGGCCATTCAGTACTTC. It yields the protein CSVEEGAIQYF. Full variable domain (outside the CDR3, taken from reference TRBV29-1 and TRBJ2-4): SAVISQKPSRDICQRGTSLTIQCQVDSQVTMMFWYRQQPGQSLTLIATANQGSEATYESGFVIDKFPISRPNLTFSTLTVSNMSPEDSSIYLCSVEEGAIQYFGAGTRLSVL.

The rearrangement links TRBV4-3 to TRBJ2-7, with 7 bases identical to TRBD1. Germline CDR1 LGHNA, CDR2 YSLEER. V trimming: 2 bases; J trimming: 2 bases; junction bases outside the gene matches: 6. There are 15 residues in the CDR3. The CDR3 reads CASSQRTGDTYEQYF. DNA for the CDR3: TGCGCCAGCAGCCAACGGACAGGAGATACCTACGAGCAGTACTTC.

This clone was detected once. CDR3 protein: CASSLGRRQSNEKLFF. The CDR3 DNA reads TGTGCCAGCAGCTTAGGTCGGAGACAGTCTAATGAAAAACTGTTTTTT. The chain links TRBV7-9 to TRBJ1-4; TRBD1 is a possible D gene (5 bases). This CDR3 contains 16 residues. Germline values: CDR1 SEHNR, CDR2 FQNEAQ (reference sequence). V was trimmed by 1 base and J by 3 bases, leaving 12 bases between them. Full variable domain (remainder filled in from reference TRBV7-9 and TRBJ1-4): DTGVSQNPRHKITKRGQNVTFRCDPISEHNRLYWYRQTLGQGPEFLTYFQNEAQLEKSRLLSDRFSAERPKGSFSTLEIQRTEQGDSAMYLCASSLGRRQSNEKLFFGSGTQLSVL.

The chain employs TRBV7-9 and TRBJ2-7; TRBD1 agrees at 7 bases. The germline V gene has CDR1 SEHNR and CDR2 FQNEAQ (reference sequence). The CDR3 length is 16 residues. J was trimmed by 2 bases and V by 1 base; bases with no gene match: 8. CDR3 sequence (DNA): TGTGCCAGCAGCTTAGGTGACAGGGCCCCTCCCTACGAGCAGTACTTC. Translated: CASSLGDRAPPYEQYF.